This T cell receptor (beta chain) was sequenced in a study of control samples from healthy donors and cancer patients. CDR3 length equals 12 residues. The V segment lost 3 bases and the J segment 7 bases; nucleotides outside the gene matches: 4. Germline V CDR1 and CDR2: SQVTM, ANQGSEA. Libraries were prepared by immunoSEQ multiplex PCR; TCRdb keeps only in-frame clonotypes and omits some of them. The data hold about 71,000 clones, with roughly 91% observed a single time. This clone was observed once. This TCR derives from a man aged 55 to 69 with lung cancer. The chain combines TRBV29-1 with TRBJ1-2; TRBD1 agrees at 8 bases. The sequenced material came from PBMCs. The CDR3 protein is CSVDADRAGYTF. For the CDR3, the DNA is TGCAGCGTTGACGCGGACAGGGCTGGCTACACCTTC. Full variable domain (rest looked up from reference TRBV29-1 and TRBJ1-2): SAVISQKPSRDICQRGTSLTIQCQVDSQVTMMFWYRQQPGQSLTLIATANQGSEATYESGFVIDKFPISRPNLTFSTLTVSNMSPEDSSIYLCSVDADRAGYTFGSGTRLTVV.